This T cell receptor beta chain was retrieved from a study of graft-versus-host responses after intestinal transplantation. Study information: All recipients got anti-thymocyte globulin induction, then tacrolimus and steroids for roughly 3 years.

Points from the study as a whole: GvH clones occurred in recipient marrow; some first appeared in ileum or blood. Allografts carried high graft-versus-host to host-versus-graft clonal ratios in patients having graft-donor T cell macrochimerism.

In regard to this clone: What it binds is unknown.

Germline loops: CDR1 MDHEN, CDR2 SYDVKM. CDR3 length: 14 residues. V shed 5 bases, J shed 6 bases, and the junction held 4 bases outside the gene matches. The data were produced by immunoSEQ multiplex PCR, yet TCRdb's version contains in-frame clones alone and is incomplete. The repertoire has more than 80,000 clones, roughly 80% of them found once; the top ten carry approximately 18%. The chain uses TRBV28 and TRBJ1-6; 7 nucleotides match TRBD1. The TCR comes from a human donor who received an intestinal transplant. The sample was unstimulated CD8+ T cells sorted from spleen or lymph node cells, taken before intestinal transplant. CDR3: CASSMTGSNSPLHF. The CDR3 region has the DNA TGTGCCAGCAGTATGACAGGGAGTAATTCACCCCTCCACTTT.